This TCR beta chain was sequenced for a study of CD8+ T cells in alopecia areata. Comments on this clone: The antigen is unknown.

Trimming removed 3 bases at V and 3 bases at J, with 11 bases between. The CDR3 runs 14 residues. Study conclusions and caveats: The study found higher clonality in lesional than normal scalp, especially in alopecia totalis/universalis.

Sequencing used cDNA as its template, made by extracting RNA and reverse transcribing it. TCRdb keeps only in-frame clones here, not all; method: immunoSEQ multiplex PCR. The sample gives about 160,000 clones, 65% of which show up once; more than 0.7% is in the top ten. Treatment denoted: oral pan-JAK inhibitor, 5-10 mg twice daily. Here the sequenced sample was CD4+ T cells sorted from blood, taken at week 4, from a patient treated with tofacitinib. This chain connects TRBV23-1 to TRBJ1-2, with a tentative D call TRBD1 (6 bases). TRBV23-1 is recorded as an ORF, its role being uncertain. The TCR sequence derives from a human donor with alopecia areata. The CDR3 loop reads CASSQERTDYGYTF. DNA for the CDR3: TGCGCCAGCAGTCAGGAAAGGACAGACTATGGCTACACCTTC.